This paragraph reports one TCR beta chain. Its antigen is still unknown. The sample is drawn from a study of monozygotic twins with inflammatory bowel disease. Looked up from germline, CDR1 is KGHSH and CDR2 is LQKENI. There are 14 residues in the CDR3. Study results and caveats: Support was absent for any single strong signal or clonotype linked to IBD. Among IBD patients, TCRbeta diversity (inverse Simpson) was lower than in healthy co-twins. Extra variability in the repertoires of patients may have come from differing immunosuppressive treatments.

Template switching appended UMIs that held a 6-nucleotide sample barcode. TCRdb reprocessed the 5' RACE reads, with one entry per CDR3 protein and no DNA. The sample table sets out approximately 120,000 distinct CDR3 sequences. This TCR derives from a human donor with ulcerative colitis or Crohn's disease, or a healthy co-twin of an affected twin (not recorded which). The chain has TRBV18 and TRBJ1-1. Sequenced: blood. The CDR3 reads CASSPEGTNTEAFF. Drawing the rest from reference TRBV18 and TRBJ1-1, the complete variable domain is NAGVMQNPRHLVRRRGQEARLRCSPMKGHSHVYWYRQLPEEGLKFMVYLQKENIIDESGMPKERFSAEFPKEGPSILRIQQVVRGDSAAYFCASSPEGTNTEAFFGQGTRLTVV.